The 28 T cell receptor beta chains in this list originate from one sample, sequenced in a study of blood T cell repertoires in COVID-19. Some clones are missing from TCRdb's copy, which holds only in-frame ones; the method was immunoSEQ multiplex PCR. This sample yields about 200,000 clones, of which 65% to 90% are seen a single time; 3% to 4.5% belongs to the top ten. Sequenced input: PBMCs or T cells enriched from blood (not recorded which). These receptors were taken from a woman in her forties with acute COVID-19.

This chain uses TRBV5-6 with TRBJ1-1; D perhaps matches TRBD1 (5 bases). The CDR3 has 13 residues. Germline values: CDR1 SGHDT, CDR2 YYEEEE. Trimming took 0 bases from V and 10 from J, leaving 13 bases between them. CDR3 DNA: TGTGCCAGCAGCTTGGGGGCGGGGCCTCGAGCTTTCTTT. It specifies CASSLGAGPRAFF.

CDR3 bases: TGTGCCAGTGGACTCGCGGGCTACGAGCAGTACTTC. This gives the protein CASGLAGYEQYF. The chain recombines TRBV6-5 with TRBJ2-7; weak D call: TRBD2 (5 bases). CDR3 length: 12 amino acids. Germline values: CDR1 MNHEY, CDR2 SVGAGI. V was pared by 9 bases and J by 3 bases, with 12 bases between.

The chain combines TRBV6-2 or TRBV6-3 with TRBJ1-1; TRBD1 matches 7 bases. The germline V gene has CDR1 MNHEY and CDR2 SVGEGT. V dropped 2 bases and J dropped 4; count of bases not matched to a gene: 4. The CDR3 is made up of 14 amino acids. CDR3 nucleotide sequence: TGTGCCAGCAGTTACACCGCAGGGGGCACTGAAGCTTTCTTT. It is translated as CASSYTAGGTEAFF.

In this sample, this clone turned up once. This chain links TRBV7-9 with TRBJ1-5; D is unresolved. This CDR3 has 14 amino acids. Trimming removed 1 base at V and 0 bases at J, with 4 bases between. The germline V gene encodes CDR1 SEHNR and CDR2 FQNEAQ (reference sequence). The DNA for the CDR3 is TGTGCCAGCAGCTTAGGTAATAGCAATCAGCCCCAGCATTTT. The encoded protein is CASSLGNSNQPQHF.

Only one count was recorded for this clone. CDR3 nucleotides: TGTGCCAGCAGACAATGGGGGGGCTACGAGCAGTACTTC. This sequence encodes CASRQWGGYEQYF. The rearrangement uses TRBV28 and TRBJ2-7; 7 bases are a match to TRBD2. CDR1 MDHEN and CDR2 SYDVKM come from the germline V gene. V gave up 6 bases and J gave up 3 bases; unmatched junction bases: 5. This CDR3 has 13 amino acids.

This chain joins TRBV5-1 and TRBJ2-7, with TRBD1 matching 8 bases. Germline V gives CDR1 SGHRS, CDR2 YFSETQ. J was trimmed by 0 bases and V by 4 bases; bases with no gene match: 6. This CDR3 spans 15 amino acids. The CDR3 protein is CASSPGQGSSYEQYF. CDR3 nucleotides: TGCGCCAGCAGCCCCGGACAGGGTAGCTCCTACGAGCAGTACTTC.

The CDR3 DNA sequence: TGTGCCAGCAGCGTAGCGGTTGGCGGGGCTCTTTACGAGCAGTACTTC. Amino acids: CASSVAVGGALYEQYF. V usage is TRBV9 and J usage is TRBJ2-7, with a possible D match to TRBD2 (6 bases). V gave up 0 bases and J gave up 4 bases, with 17 bases separating them. This CDR3 has 16 amino acids. Per the germline V gene, CDR1 is SGDLS and CDR2 is YYNGEE.

This clone appeared a few times. This chain connects TRBV7-9 to TRBJ2-1; 8 nucleotides align to TRBD1. V gave up 1 base and J gave up 7 bases; unmatched junction bases: 0. Germline assignment: CDR1 SEHNR and CDR2 FQNEAQ (reference sequence). The CDR3 covers 13 residues. CDR3 sequence: CASSLGTGNEQFF. The CDR3, as DNA: TGTGCCAGCAGCTTAGGGACAGGGAATGAGCAGTTCTTC.

The chain uses TRBV6-5 and TRBJ1-1, with 10 bases matching TRBD1. CDR3 length: 15 amino acids. J was trimmed by 0 bases and V by 4 bases; bases with no gene match: 2. In germline, CDR1 is MNHEY, CDR2 SVGAGI. The CDR3 coding sequence is TGTGCCAGCAGTTTCGACAGGGGGCTGAACACTGAAGCTTTCTTT. It specifies CASSFDRGLNTEAFF.

The chain is built from TRBV6-5 and TRBJ2-1; 10 nucleotides align to TRBD2. CDR3 length equals 14 residues. Germline CDR1 is MNHEY and CDR2 is SVGAGI. V lost 3 bases to trimming and J lost 9 bases; unmatched junction nucleotides: 5. CDR3 DNA: TGTGCCAGCAGTTATCCTAGCGGGAGCAGTGAGCAGTTCTTC. It translates to CASSYPSGSSEQFF.

The V gene is TRBV27, the J gene TRBJ2-7; 10 nucleotides line up with TRBD2. Losses at the gene ends were 4 bases for V and 3 bases for J; bases not matched to a gene: 6. The CDR3 extends over 15 amino acids. CDR1 and CDR2 (germline): MNHEY, SMNVEV (reference sequence). CDR3 in DNA: TGTGCCAGCAGTTCCTCTAGCGGGGGACTCTACGAGCAGTACTTC. Translated, it gives CASSSSSGGLYEQYF.

The gene calls are TRBV18 and TRBJ1-3; tentatively, D is TRBD1 (6 bases). This CDR3 spans 17 amino acids. V lost 8 bases and J 2 bases, leaving 22 bases between the germline ends. CDR1 and CDR2 (germline): KGHSH, LQKENI. CDR3 sequence (DNA): TGTGCCAGCACTCCCGCACCCCAGGGGAGTACTGGAAACACCATATATTTT. This encodes CASTPAPQGSTGNTIYF.

The J gene is TRBJ1-5, the V gene TRBV4-3; D may be TRBD1 (5 bases). The germline V gene has CDR1 LGHNA and CDR2 YSLEER. This CDR3 is 14 amino acids long. V lost 6 bases and J 0 bases, leaving 9 bases between the germline ends. CDR3 region: CASSRGYSNQPQHF. CDR3 bases: TGCGCCAGCAGTAGGGGTTATAGCAATCAGCCCCAGCATTTT.

V usage is TRBV30 and J usage is TRBJ2-1, with D possibly being TRBD1 (5 bases). Trimming took off 8 bases at V and 6 bases at J, with 23 bases between the two ends. Germline V lookup: CDR1 GTSNPN, CDR2 SVGIG (reference sequence). The CDR3 contains 15 residues. Here the CDR3 reads CAGDSGVLEGNEQFF. In nucleotides, the CDR3 is TGTGCCGGAGACAGTGGGGTCCTGGAAGGCAATGAGCAGTTCTTC.

The chain has TRBV7-9 and TRBJ2-7, with D maybe TRBD2 (6 bases). CDR1 is SEHNR and CDR2 is FQNEAQ in the germline V gene (reference sequence). V was cut by 2 bases and J by 3 bases, with 11 bases left in between. This CDR3 is built from 14 residues. The CDR3 region has the DNA TGTGCCAGCAGCTTACACGGGGGAAGCTACGAGCAGTACTTC. Translated, it gives CASSLHGGSYEQYF.

The chain links TRBV28 to TRBJ1-5; no reliable D call. Per the germline V gene, CDR1 is MDHEN and CDR2 is SYDVKM. The CDR3 spans 21 residues. V was trimmed by 6 bases and J by 3 bases, leaving 33 bases between them. The CDR3 spells CASSIPTVLHSFNPLNQPQHF. Written as DNA, the CDR3 is TGTGCCAGCAGCATCCCTACGGTTCTTCACTCCTTCAACCCCCTCAATCAGCCCCAGCATTTT. Full variable domain (rest looked up from reference TRBV28 and TRBJ1-5): DVKVTQSSRYLVKRTGEKVFLECVQDMDHENMFWYRQDPGLGLRLIYFSYDVKMKEKGDIPEGYSVSREKKERFSLILESASTNQTSMYLCASSIPTVLHSFNPLNQPQHFGDGTRLSIL.

V usage is TRBV7-9 and J usage is TRBJ2-1, with 14 bases identical to TRBD2. The V gene end was trimmed by 3 bases and the J gene end by 4 bases; junction bases not matched to a gene: 8. The CDR3 covers 18 residues. The germline V gene has CDR1 SEHNR and CDR2 FQNEAQ (reference sequence). For the CDR3, the DNA is TGTGCCAGCAGCTTGGGACTAGCGGGAGACTTGGAGTACAATGAGCAGTTCTTC. Encoded protein: CASSLGLAGDLEYNEQFF.

Turning to this clone: The sample holds other DNA sequences that translate to the same CDR3. The V gene is TRBV11-3, the J gene TRBJ2-1, with 9 bases lining up with TRBD1. J gave up 3 bases and V 6 bases, and 3 bases lay outside the gene matches. The CDR3 totals 14 residues. The germline V gene encodes CDR1 SGHNT and CDR2 YENEEA. The CDR3 DNA reads as TGTGCCAGCAGTCCGGGACAGGGCTACAATGAGCAGTTCTTC. Amino acids: CASSPGQGYNEQFF.

This rearrangement joins TRBV19 to TRBJ1-5; no firm D call. V shed 10 bases and J shed 2 bases, with 9 bases lying between them. CDR1 and CDR2 from the germline V gene are LNHDA and SQIVND (reference sequence). The CDR3 consists of 12 residues. The DNA of the CDR3 is TGTGCCATAAAGGAGGGCAATCAGCCCCAGCATTTT. This sequence encodes CAIKEGNQPQHF.

This clone was detected only a few times. The sample carries other DNA sequences with the same CDR3. The V gene is TRBV7-8, the J gene TRBJ2-1; possible D gene TRBD2, 6 bases. Looked up from germline, CDR1 is SGHVS and CDR2 is FQNEAQ. The V end lost 3 bases, the J end lost 0 bases, and 9 bases lay between the germline ends. The CDR3 contains 15 residues. For the CDR3, the DNA is TGTGCCAGCAGCTTGGTTAGCGGCTCCTACAATGAGCAGTTCTTC. This encodes CASSLVSGSYNEQFF.

The V call is TRBV3-1 (or the pseudogene TRBV3-2), the J call TRBJ2-1; 9 nucleotides align to TRBD2. The CDR3 is made up of 16 amino acids. V gave up 1 base and J gave up 7 bases; unmatched junction bases: 8. Germline CDR1 is LGHDT and CDR2 is YNNKEL (reference sequence). In DNA, the CDR3 is TGTGCCAGCAGCCAAGTAGCGGGAGAGGGGCTAAATGAGCAGTTCTTC. Translating gives CASSQVAGEGLNEQFF.

V and J are TRBV21-1 and TRBJ1-1; the table gives TRBD1 as D, unverified against the DNA. TRBV21-1 is deemed a pseudogene. This CDR3 region has 14 residues. CDR3 in amino acids: CASSKAGGGTEAFF. CDR3 nucleotide sequence: TGTGCCAGCAGCAAAGCAGGGGGCGGGACTGAAGCTTTCTTT.

The rearrangement links TRBV6-5 to TRBJ1-2; no reliable D call. CDR1 is MNHEY, CDR2 SVGAGI, per germline. Trimming removed 3 bases from V and 4 bases from J, with 12 bases in between. The CDR3 extends over 14 amino acids. Written as DNA, the CDR3 is TGTGCCAGCAGTTATTCCCAGCGGGGCTATGGCTACACCTTC. This sequence encodes CASSYSQRGYGYTF.

This chain uses TRBV12-3 or TRBV12-4 with TRBJ2-3; maybe TRBD1 (6 bases). V lost 5 bases and J 4 bases, leaving 10 bases between the germline ends. The CDR3 spans 13 residues. The CDR3: CASSPGAADTQYF. DNA for the CDR3: TGTGCCAGCAGTCCAGGGGCGGCAGATACGCAGTATTTT.

CDR3 DNA sequence: TGTGCCAGCAGCTCCACCGGGACACGGACCTATGGCTACACCTTC. Amino acid sequence: CASSSTGTRTYGYTF. This rearrangement joins TRBV13 to TRBJ1-2, with D possibly matching TRBD1 (6 bases). Germline V gene data show CDR1 as PRHDT and CDR2 as FYEKMQ (reference sequence). V was pared by 4 bases and J by 4 bases, with 16 bases between. This CDR3 contains 15 residues.

V gene TRBV28 combines with J gene TRBJ2-3; 8 bases are a match to TRBD2. Looked up from germline, CDR1 is MDHEN and CDR2 is SYDVKM. V shed 3 bases and J 6 bases; nucleotides not matched to a gene: 11. The CDR3 totals 16 residues. The chain's CDR3 is CASSFNSVAGSDTQYF. CDR3 in DNA: TGTGCCAGCAGTTTTAACTCAGTAGCGGGATCCGATACGCAGTATTTT.

This clone was seen a handful of times. The chain has TRBV2 and TRBJ2-5; no clear D. Germline assignment: CDR1 SNHLY and CDR2 FYNNEI. The CDR3 runs to 12 residues. The V end was cut by 4 bases, the J end by 5 bases, with 8 bases between. For the CDR3, the DNA is TGTGCCAGCAGTGTCGTGGAGGAGACCCAGTACTTC. Residues: CASSVVEETQYF.

This chain connects TRBV27 to TRBJ2-2, with a tentative D call TRBD2 (6 bases). The CDR3 is 15 amino acids. Germline-derived CDR1 and CDR2 are MNHEY and SMNVEV (reference sequence). V was trimmed by 5 bases and J by 1 base, leaving 11 bases between them. The CDR3 DNA follows: TGTGCCAGCAGTATACTAGCAGTGAACACCGGGGAGCTGTTTTTT. This encodes CASSILAVNTGELFF.